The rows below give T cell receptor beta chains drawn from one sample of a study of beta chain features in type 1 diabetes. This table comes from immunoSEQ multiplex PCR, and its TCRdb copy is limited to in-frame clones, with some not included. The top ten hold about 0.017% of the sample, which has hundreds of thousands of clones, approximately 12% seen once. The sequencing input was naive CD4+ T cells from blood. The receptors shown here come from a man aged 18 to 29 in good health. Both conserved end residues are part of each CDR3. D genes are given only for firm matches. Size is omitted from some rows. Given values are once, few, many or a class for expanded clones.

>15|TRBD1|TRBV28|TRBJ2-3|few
TGTGCCAGCAGAGACCGACAGGGACGCACAGATACGCAGTATTTT
CASRDRQGRTDTQYF
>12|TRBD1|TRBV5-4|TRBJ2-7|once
TGTGCCAGCAGTGACAGGGGTTACGAGCAGTACTTC
CASSDRGYEQYF
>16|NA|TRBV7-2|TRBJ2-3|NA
TGTGCCAGCAGCTTAGTAGTAGGGGCCCAGGGAGATACGCAGTATTTT
CASSLVVGAQGDTQYF
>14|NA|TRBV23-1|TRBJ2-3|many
TGCGCCAGCAGTCAATCAGCCCGATCAGATACGCAGTATTTT
CASSQSARSDTQYF
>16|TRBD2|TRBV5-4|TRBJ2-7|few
TGTGCCAGCAGCTTGGGGCTCGGGAGGAAATCCTACGAGCAGTACTTC
CASSLGLGRKSYEQYF
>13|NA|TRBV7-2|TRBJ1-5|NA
TGTGCCAGCAGCTTAGCGGGGCAACAGCCCCAGCATTTT
CASSLAGQQPQHF
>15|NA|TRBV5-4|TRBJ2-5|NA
TGTGCCAGCAGCTGGGCGGGACTTCAGCAAGAGACCCAGTACTTC
CASSWAGLQQETQYF
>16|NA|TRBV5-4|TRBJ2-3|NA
TGTGCCAGCAACCGAGGTGGGACTCTGGGGGCAGATACGCAGTATTTT
CASNRGGTLGADTQYF
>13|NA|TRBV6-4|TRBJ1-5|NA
TGTGCCAGCAGCGAATCAAGGGGTCAGCCCCAGCATTTT
CASSESRGQPQHF
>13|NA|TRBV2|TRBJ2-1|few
TGTGCCAGCAGTGGGGACTCAAACAATGAGCAGTTCTTC
CASSGDSNNEQFF
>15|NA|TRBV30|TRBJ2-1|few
TGTGCCTGGACTCACAGGGTGTTGGGCCGGAATGAGCAGTTCTTC
CAWTHRVLGRNEQFF
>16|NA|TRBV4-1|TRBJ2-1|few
TGCGCCAGCAGCCAAGCTTCCATGACTGAATACAATGAGCAGTTCTTC
CASSQASMTEYNEQFF
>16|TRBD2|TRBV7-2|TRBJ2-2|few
TGTGCCAGCAGCCTCCGGACTAGCGGGAACACCGGGGAGCTGTTTTTT
CASSLRTSGNTGELFF
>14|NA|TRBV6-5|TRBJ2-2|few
TGTGCCAGCAGTAGAGACACTGGCACCGGGGAGCTGTTTTTT
CASSRDTGTGELFF
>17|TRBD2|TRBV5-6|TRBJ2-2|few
TGTGCCAGCAGCTTGGTCATAGCGGGGGGGCCCGTCGGGGAGCTGTTTTTT
CASSLVIAGGPVGELFF
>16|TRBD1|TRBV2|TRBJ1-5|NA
TGTGCCAGCAGGGCTTACCGGGACAGGGTCATTCAGCCCCAGCATTTT
CASRAYRDRVIQPQHF
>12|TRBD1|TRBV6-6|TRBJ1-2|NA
TGTGCCACCAGGACAGGGAACTATGGCTACACCTTC
CATRTGNYGYTF
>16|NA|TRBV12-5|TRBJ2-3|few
TGTGCTAGTGGTTTGGGAAGAACGGTGAGCACAGATACGCAGTATTTT
CASGLGRTVSTDTQYF
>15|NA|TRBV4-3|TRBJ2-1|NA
TGCGCCAGCAGCCAAGAAGGGAGAGGATACGGCGAGCAGTTCTTC
CASSQEGRGYGEQFF
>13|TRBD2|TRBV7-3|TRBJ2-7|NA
TGTGCCAGCAGCTTAGCGGGAGACTACGAGCAGTACTTC
CASSLAGDYEQYF
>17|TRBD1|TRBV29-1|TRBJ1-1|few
TGCAGCGTTGAGGGGCCGGGACAGGGGCTAAAACCGTTTGAAGCTTTCTTT
CSVEGPGQGLKPFEAFF
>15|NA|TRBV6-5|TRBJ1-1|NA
TGTGCCAGCAGTTACTTGGTGACAGGGAACACTGAAGCTTTCTTT
CASSYLVTGNTEAFF
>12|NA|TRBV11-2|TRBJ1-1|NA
TGTGCCAGCGGTCCCGGGGATACTGAAGCTTTCTTT
CASGPGDTEAFF
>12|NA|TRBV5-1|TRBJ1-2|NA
TGCGCCAGCAGCGAGGCGGGCGGTGGCTACACCTTC
CASSEAGGGYTF
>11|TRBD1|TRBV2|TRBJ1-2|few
TGTGCCAGCGGGACAGGGTATGGCTACACCTTC
CASGTGYGYTF
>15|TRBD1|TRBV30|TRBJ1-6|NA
TGTGCCTGGAGTGTACTAAGGGGGCGGTCATCACCCCTCCACTTT
CAWSVLRGRSSPLHF
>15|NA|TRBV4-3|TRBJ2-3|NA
TGCGCCAGCAGCCATTCCGCGGGGTACACAGATACGCAGTATTTT
CASSHSAGYTDTQYF
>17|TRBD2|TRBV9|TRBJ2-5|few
TGTGCCAGCAGCGTAGCTAGCGGGAGGGCTGCGGAAGAGACCCAGTACTTC
CASSVASGRAAEETQYF
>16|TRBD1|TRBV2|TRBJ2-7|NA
TGTGCCAGCAGTTCCCGGGACAGCACCTTTACCTACGAGCAGTACTTC
CASSSRDSTFTYEQYF
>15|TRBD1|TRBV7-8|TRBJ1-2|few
TGTGCCAGCAGCGCTCGGACAGGACTAAACTATGGCTACACCTTC
CASSARTGLNYGYTF